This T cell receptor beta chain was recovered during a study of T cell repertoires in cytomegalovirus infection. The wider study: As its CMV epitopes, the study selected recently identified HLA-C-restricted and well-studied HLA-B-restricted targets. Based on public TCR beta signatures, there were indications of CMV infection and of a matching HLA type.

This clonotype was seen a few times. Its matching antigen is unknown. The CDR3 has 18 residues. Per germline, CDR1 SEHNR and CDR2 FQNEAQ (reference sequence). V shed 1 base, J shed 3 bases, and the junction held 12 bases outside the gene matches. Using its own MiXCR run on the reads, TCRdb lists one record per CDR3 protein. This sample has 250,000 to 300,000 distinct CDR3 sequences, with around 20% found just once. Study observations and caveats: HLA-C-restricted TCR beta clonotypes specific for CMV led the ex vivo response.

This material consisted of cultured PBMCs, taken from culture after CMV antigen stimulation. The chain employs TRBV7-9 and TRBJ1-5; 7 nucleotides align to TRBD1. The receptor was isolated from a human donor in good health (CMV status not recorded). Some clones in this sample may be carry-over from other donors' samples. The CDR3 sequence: CASSLDNRDSFYNQPQHF. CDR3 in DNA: TGTGCCAGCAGCTTAGACAACCGGGACAGCTTCTACAATCAGCCCCAGCATTTT.